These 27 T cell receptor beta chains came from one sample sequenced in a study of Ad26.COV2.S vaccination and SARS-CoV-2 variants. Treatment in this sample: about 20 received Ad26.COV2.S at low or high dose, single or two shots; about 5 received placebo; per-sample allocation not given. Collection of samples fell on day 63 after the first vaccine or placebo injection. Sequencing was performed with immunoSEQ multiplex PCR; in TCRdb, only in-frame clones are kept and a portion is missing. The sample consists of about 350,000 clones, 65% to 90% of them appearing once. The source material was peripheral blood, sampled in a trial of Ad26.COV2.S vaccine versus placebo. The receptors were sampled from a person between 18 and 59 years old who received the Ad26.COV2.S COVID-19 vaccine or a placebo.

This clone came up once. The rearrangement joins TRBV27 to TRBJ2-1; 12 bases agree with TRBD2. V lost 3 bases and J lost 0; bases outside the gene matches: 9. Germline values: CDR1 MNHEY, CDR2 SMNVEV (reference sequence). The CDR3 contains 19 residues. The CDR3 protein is CASSFLGLAGGPSYNEQFF. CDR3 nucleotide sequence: TGTGCCAGCAGTTTCCTCGGCCTAGCGGGAGGGCCCTCCTACAATGAGCAGTTCTTC.

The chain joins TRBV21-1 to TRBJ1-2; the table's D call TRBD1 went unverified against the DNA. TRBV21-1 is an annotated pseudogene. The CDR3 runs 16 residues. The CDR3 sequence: CASSKVRRGFNYGYTF. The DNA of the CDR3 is TGTGCCAGCAGCAAAGTGCGCAGGGGCTTTAACTATGGCTACACCTTC.

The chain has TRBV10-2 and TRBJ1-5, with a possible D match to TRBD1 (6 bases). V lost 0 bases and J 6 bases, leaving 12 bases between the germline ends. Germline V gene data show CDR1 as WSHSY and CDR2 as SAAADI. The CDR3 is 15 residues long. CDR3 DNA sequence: TGCGCCAGCAGTGAGTCGAATCTAGGGGGTCAGCCCCAGCATTTT. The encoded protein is CASSESNLGGQPQHF.

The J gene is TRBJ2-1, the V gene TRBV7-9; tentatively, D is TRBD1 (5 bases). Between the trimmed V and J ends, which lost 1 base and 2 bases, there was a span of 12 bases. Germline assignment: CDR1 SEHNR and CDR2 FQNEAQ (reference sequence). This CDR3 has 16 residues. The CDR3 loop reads CASSLDYRGPYNEQFF. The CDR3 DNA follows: TGTGCCAGCAGCTTAGATTATAGGGGTCCCTACAATGAGCAGTTCTTC.

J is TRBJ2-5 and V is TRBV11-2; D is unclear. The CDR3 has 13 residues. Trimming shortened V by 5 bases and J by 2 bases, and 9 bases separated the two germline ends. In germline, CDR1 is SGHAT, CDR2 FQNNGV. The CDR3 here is CASSARPQETQYF. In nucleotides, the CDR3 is TGTGCCAGCAGCGCTCGTCCGCAAGAGACCCAGTACTTC.

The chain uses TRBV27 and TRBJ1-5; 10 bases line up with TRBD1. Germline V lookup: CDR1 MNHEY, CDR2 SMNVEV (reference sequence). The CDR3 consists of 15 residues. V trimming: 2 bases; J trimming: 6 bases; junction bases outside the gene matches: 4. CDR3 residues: CASSLGGTGVQPQHF. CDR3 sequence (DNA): TGTGCCAGCAGTTTAGGGGGGACAGGGGTTCAGCCCCAGCATTTT.

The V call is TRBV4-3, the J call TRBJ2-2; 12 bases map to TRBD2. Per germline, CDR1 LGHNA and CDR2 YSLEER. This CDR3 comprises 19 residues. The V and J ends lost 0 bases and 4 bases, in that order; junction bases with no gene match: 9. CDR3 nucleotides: TGCGCCAGCAGCCAAGATAGCCTAGCGGGGGGGCGTGTCACCGGGGAGCTGTTTTTT. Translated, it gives CASSQDSLAGGRVTGELFF.

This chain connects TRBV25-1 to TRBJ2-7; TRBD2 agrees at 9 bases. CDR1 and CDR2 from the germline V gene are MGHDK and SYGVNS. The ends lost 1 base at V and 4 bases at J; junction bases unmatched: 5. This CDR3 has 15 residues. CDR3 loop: CASSEWASGNYEQYF. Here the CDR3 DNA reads TGTGCCAGCAGTGAATGGGCTAGCGGGAATTACGAGCAGTACTTC.

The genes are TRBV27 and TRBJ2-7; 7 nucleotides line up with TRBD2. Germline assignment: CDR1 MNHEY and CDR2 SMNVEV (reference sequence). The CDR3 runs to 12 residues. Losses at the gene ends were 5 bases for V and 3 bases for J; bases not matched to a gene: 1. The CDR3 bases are TGTGCCAGCAGTCCTAGCGGCTACGAGCAGTACTTC. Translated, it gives CASSPSGYEQYF.

The CDR3 reads CASSRGPGEETQYF. CDR3 nucleotides: TGCGCCAGCAGCCGAGGCCCGGGTGAAGAGACCCAGTACTTC. The V call is TRBV4-1, the J call TRBJ2-5; D remains unclear. V was shortened by 4 bases and J by 3 bases, with 12 bases between the two germline ends. Germline lookup yields CDR1 MGHRA and CDR2 YSYEKL. This CDR3 has 14 amino acids.

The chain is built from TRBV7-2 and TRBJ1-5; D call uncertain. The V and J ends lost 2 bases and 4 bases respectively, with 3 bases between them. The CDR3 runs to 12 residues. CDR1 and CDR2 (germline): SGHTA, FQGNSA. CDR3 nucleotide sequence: TGTGCCAGCAGCTTAACTAATCAGCCCCAGCATTTT. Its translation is CASSLTNQPQHF.

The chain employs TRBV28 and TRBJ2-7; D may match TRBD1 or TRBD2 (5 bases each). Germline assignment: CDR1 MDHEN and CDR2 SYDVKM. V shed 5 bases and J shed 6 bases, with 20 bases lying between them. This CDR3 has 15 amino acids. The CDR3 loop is CASSPPGPGIGEQYF. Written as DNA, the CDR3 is TGTGCCAGCAGTCCTCCGGGACCGGGGATTGGCGAGCAGTACTTC.

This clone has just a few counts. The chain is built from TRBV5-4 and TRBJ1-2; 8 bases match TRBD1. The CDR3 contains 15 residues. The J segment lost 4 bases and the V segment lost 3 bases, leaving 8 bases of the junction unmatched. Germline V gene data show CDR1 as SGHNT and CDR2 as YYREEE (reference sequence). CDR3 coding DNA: TGTGCCAGCAGCTGGGGACAGGATTCTTTCTATGGCTACACCTTC. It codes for CASSWGQDSFYGYTF.

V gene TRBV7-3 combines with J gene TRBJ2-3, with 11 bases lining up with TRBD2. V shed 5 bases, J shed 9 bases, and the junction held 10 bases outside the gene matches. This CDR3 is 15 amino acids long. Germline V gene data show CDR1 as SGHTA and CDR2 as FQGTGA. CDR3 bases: TGTGCCAGCAGCCCCGGACTAGCGGGTGGTAACACGCAGTATTTT. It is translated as CASSPGLAGGNTQYF.

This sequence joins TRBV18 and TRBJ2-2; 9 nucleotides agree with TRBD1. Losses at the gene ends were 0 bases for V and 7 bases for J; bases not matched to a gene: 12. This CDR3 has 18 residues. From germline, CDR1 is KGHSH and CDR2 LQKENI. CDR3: CASSPPVGDRVINGELFF. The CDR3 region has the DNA TGTGCCAGCTCACCACCCGTAGGGGACAGGGTAATCAACGGGGAGCTGTTTTTT. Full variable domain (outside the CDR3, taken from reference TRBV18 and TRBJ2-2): NAGVMQNPRHLVRRRGQEARLRCSPMKGHSHVYWYRQLPEEGLKFMVYLQKENIIDESGMPKERFSAEFPKEGPSILRIQQVVRGDSAAYFCASSPPVGDRVINGELFFGEGSRLTVL.

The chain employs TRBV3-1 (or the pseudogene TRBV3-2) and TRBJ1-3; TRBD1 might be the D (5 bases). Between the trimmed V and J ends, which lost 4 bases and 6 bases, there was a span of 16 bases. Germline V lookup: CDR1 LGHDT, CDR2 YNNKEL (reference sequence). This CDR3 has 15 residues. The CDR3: CASSPPGPLVNTIYF. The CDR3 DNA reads TGTGCCAGCAGCCCCCCGGGACCCTTAGTAAACACCATATATTTT.

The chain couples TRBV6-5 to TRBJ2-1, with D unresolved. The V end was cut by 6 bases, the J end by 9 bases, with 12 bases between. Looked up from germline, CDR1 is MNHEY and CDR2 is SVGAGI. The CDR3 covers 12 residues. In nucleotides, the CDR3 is TGTGCCAGCAGCCCCCCTGGTACTGAGCAGTTCTTC. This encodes CASSPPGTEQFF.

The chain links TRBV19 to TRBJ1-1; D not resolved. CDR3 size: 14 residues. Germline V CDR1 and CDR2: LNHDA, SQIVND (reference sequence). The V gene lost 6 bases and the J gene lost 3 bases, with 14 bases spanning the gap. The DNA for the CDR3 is TGTGCCAGTAGAGGCGTAGAGGAACACACTGAAGCTTTCTTT. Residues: CASRGVEEHTEAFF.

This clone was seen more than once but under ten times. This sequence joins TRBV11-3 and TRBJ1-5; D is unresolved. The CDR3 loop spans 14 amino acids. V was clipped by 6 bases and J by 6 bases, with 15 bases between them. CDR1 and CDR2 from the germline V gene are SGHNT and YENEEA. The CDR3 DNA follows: TGTGCCAGCAGGTCAGCCCCTGCAAGTCAGCCCCAGCATTTT. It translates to CASRSAPASQPQHF.

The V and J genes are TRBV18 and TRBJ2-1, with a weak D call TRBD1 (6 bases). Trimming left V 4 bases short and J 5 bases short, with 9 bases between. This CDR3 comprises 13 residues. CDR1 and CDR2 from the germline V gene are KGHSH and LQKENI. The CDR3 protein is CASSLGADNEQFF. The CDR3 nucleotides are TGTGCCAGCTCACTGGGGGCGGACAATGAGCAGTTCTTC.

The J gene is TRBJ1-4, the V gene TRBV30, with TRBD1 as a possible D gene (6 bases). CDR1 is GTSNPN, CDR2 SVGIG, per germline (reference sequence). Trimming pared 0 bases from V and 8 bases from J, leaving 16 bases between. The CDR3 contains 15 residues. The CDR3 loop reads CAWSVHRAMGEKLFF. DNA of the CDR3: TGTGCCTGGAGTGTACACAGGGCGATGGGAGAAAAACTGTTTTTT.

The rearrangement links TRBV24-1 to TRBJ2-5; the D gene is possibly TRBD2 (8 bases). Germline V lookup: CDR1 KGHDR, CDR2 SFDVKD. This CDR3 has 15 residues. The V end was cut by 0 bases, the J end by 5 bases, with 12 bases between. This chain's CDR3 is CATSDLREGAETQYF. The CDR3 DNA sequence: TGTGCCACCAGTGATTTGCGGGAGGGGGCGGAGACCCAGTACTTC.

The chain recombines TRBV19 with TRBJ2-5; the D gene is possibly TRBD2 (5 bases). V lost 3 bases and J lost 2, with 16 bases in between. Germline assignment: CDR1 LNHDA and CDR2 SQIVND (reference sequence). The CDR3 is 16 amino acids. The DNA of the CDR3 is TGTGCCAGTAGTATGGTAGGAGGACTGAAGCAAGAGACCCAGTACTTC. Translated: CASSMVGGLKQETQYF.

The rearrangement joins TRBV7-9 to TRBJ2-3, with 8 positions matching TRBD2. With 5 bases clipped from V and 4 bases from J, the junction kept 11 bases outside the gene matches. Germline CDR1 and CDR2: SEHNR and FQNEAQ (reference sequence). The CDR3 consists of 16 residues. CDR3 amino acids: CASSRGDGRGSDTQYF. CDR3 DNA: TGTGCCAGCAGCAGGGGGGACGGGAGGGGCTCAGATACGCAGTATTTT.

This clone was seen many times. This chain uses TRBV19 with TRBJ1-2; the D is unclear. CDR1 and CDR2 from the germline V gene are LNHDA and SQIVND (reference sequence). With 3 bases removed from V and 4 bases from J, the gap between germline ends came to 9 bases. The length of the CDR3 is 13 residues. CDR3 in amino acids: CASSIRTSYGYTF. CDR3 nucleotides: TGTGCCAGTAGTATTCGGACTAGCTATGGCTACACCTTC. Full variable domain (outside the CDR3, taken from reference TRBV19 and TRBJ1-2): DGGITQSPKYLFRKEGQNVTLSCEQNLNHDAMYWYRQDPGQGLRLIYYSQIVNDFQKGDIAEGYSVSREKKESFPLTVTSAQKNPTAFYLCASSIRTSYGYTFGSGTRLTVV.

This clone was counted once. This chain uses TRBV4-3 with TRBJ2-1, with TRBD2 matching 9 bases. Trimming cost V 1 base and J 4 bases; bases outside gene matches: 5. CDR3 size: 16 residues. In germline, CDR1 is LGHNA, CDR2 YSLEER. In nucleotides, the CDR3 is TGCGCCAGCAGCCAAGCGCCAGCGGGGGGTTACAATGAGCAGTTCTTC. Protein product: CASSQAPAGGYNEQFF.

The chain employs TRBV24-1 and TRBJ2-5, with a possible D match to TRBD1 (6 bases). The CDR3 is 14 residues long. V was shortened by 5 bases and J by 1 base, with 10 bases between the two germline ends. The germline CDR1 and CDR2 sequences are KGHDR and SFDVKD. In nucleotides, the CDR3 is TGTGCCACCAGTGGGGGGACACCCCAAGAGACCCAGTACTTC. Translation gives CATSGGTPQETQYF.